The 18 T cell receptor beta chains presented below share a single source sample, sequenced in a study of T cells in tuberculosis. After thawing and overnight rest, PBMC were stained with GMM-loaded CD1B tetramer, viability dye and anti-CD3 for sorting. The CD1B tetramers carried C32 glucose monomycolate purified from Rhodococcus equi. Clones were read by immunoSEQ multiplex PCR, and TCRdb kept only the in-frame ones, dropping some. Of approximately 58,000 clones detected, 88% appear once; the ten largest clones hold roughly a fifth. Sequenced input: CD1b-GMM tetramer-negative cells sorted from PBMCs. All receptors come from an adult woman with latent tuberculosis.

This sequence joins TRBV7-3 and TRBJ2-7; 8 nucleotides line up with TRBD1. The trim removed 5 bases at V and 4 bases at J, leaving 19 bases unmatched. CDR3 length: 18 amino acids. The germline gives CDR1 SGHTA, CDR2 FQGTGA. As DNA, the CDR3 is TGTGCCAGCAGCCTCAGTTCTCGGGTCGGACAGGGTAAGTACGAGCAGTACTTC. Protein product: CASSLSSRVGQGKYEQYF.

The chain uses TRBV11-2 and TRBJ2-5; a weak D match, TRBD1 (6 bases). Germline V gene data show CDR1 as SGHAT and CDR2 as FQNNGV. CDR3 length equals 14 residues. V lost 1 base to trimming and J lost 4 bases, with 10 bases between them. The CDR3 loop reads CASSLGGTRETQYF. The CDR3 region has the DNA TGTGCCAGCAGCTTAGGGGGGACAAGAGAGACCCAGTACTTC. The whole variable domain, filled in from reference TRBV11-2 and TRBJ2-5, reads EAGVAQSPRYKIIEKRQSVAFWCNPISGHATLYWYQQILGQGPKLLIQFQNNGVVDDSQLPKDRFSAERLKGVDSTLKIQPAKLEDSAVYLCASSLGGTRETQYFGPGTRLLVL.

The genes are TRBV28 and TRBJ1-5, with D perhaps TRBD1 (6 bases). The ends were cut back, 5 bases at V and 5 bases at J, with 19 bases in the middle. Per germline, CDR1 MDHEN and CDR2 SYDVKM. CDR3 length equals 16 residues. As DNA, the CDR3 is TGTGCCAGCAGTCCGTACACAGGGACGGGGTATCAGCCCCAGCATTTT. Protein product: CASSPYTGTGYQPQHF.

V usage is TRBV19 and J usage is TRBJ2-2; tentative D call: TRBD2 (6 bases). CDR1 is LNHDA and CDR2 is SQIVND in the germline V gene (reference sequence). This CDR3 contains 14 residues. Trimming removed 7 bases at V and 3 bases at J, with 12 bases between. This CDR3 reads CASTFGGYTGELFF. The CDR3, as DNA: TGTGCCAGTACATTCGGGGGTTACACCGGGGAGCTGTTTTTT.

The chain links TRBV29-1 to TRBJ2-1; 12 nucleotides agree with TRBD1. V shed 6 bases and J 12 bases; nucleotides not matched to a gene: 12. CDR1 and CDR2 (germline): SQVTM, ANQGSEA. This CDR3 comprises 14 residues. CDR3 sequence (DNA): TGCAGCGTCACAGGACGGGACAGGGGGCAGAGGCAGTTCTTC. Its protein is CSVTGRDRGQRQFF.

This clone was picked up one time. The chain is built from TRBV7-8 and TRBJ1-1; 7 bases agree with TRBD1. The germline gives CDR1 SGHVS, CDR2 FQNEAQ. The junction had 2 bases not matched to a gene; V was cut back by 3 bases and J by 1 base. This CDR3 has 14 residues. This CDR3 is CASSFDRANTEAFF. The CDR3 DNA is TGTGCCAGCAGCTTCGACAGGGCGAACACTGAAGCTTTCTTT.

This rearrangement joins TRBV7-2 to TRBJ2-1, with D perhaps TRBD2 (5 bases). CDR3 length: 11 residues. Trimming shortened V by 2 bases and J by 11 bases, and 7 bases separated the two germline ends. The V gene's germline CDR1 is SGHTA and CDR2 FQGNSA. The CDR3 sequence: CASSLSGKQFF. For the CDR3, the DNA is TGTGCCAGCAGCTTATCGGGGAAGCAGTTCTTC. The entire variable domain, with the rest obtained from reference TRBV7-2 and TRBJ2-1, is as follows: GAGVSQSPSNKVTEKGKDVELRCDPISGHTALYWYRQSLGQGLEFLIYFQGNSAPDKSGLPSDRFSAERTGGSVSTLTIQRTQQEDSAVYLCASSLSGKQFFGPGTRLTVL.

A single count supports this clone. This chain joins TRBV4-1 and TRBJ2-7, with D perhaps matching TRBD1 (5 bases). From germline, CDR1 is MGHRA and CDR2 YSYEKL. V lost 2 bases and J 2 bases, leaving 10 bases between the germline ends. CDR3 length: 14 residues. CDR3 DNA: TGCGCCAGCAGCCAATTCGACAGCCCCTACGAGCAGTACTTC. Translated, it gives CASSQFDSPYEQYF.

This chain connects TRBV7-9 to TRBJ2-3; TRBD1 aligns across 8 bases. The V segment lost 4 bases and the J segment 4 bases; nucleotides outside the gene matches: 7. The germline CDR1 and CDR2 sequences are SEHNR and FQNEAQ (reference sequence). The CDR3 extends over 15 amino acids. The CDR3, as DNA: TGTGCCAGCAGCTCCCCGACAGGGGCCCCAGATACGCAGTATTTT. Translated: CASSSPTGAPDTQYF.

The V and J genes are TRBV5-4 and TRBJ2-7; the D gene is possibly TRBD1 (6 bases). The germline V and J ends were trimmed by 4 bases and 1 base, with 9 bases remaining between them. Germline-derived CDR1 and CDR2 are SGHNT and YYREEE (reference sequence). This CDR3 comprises 13 residues. CDR3 in amino acids: CASSLQGSYEQYF. CDR3 coding DNA: TGTGCCAGCAGCCTGCAGGGGTCCTACGAGCAGTACTTC.

The rearrangement uses TRBV10-3 and TRBJ2-5; 9 bases match TRBD2. The CDR3 runs 16 residues. J was trimmed by 5 bases and V by 5 bases; bases with no gene match: 12. Germline-derived CDR1 and CDR2 are ENHRY and SYGVKD. CDR3 sequence: CAISLSGRPERETQYF. Here the CDR3 DNA reads TGTGCCATCAGTTTAAGCGGGAGGCCAGAGAGGGAGACCCAGTACTTC.

The V call is TRBV12-2, the J call TRBJ1-4; the table's D call, TRBD1, was not checked against the DNA. TRBV12-2 counts as a pseudogene. CDR3 length equals 17 residues. The CDR3 sequence is CASRLRHCEATNEKLFF. In nucleotides, the CDR3 is TGTGCAAGTCGCTTAAGACATTGCGAAGCAACTAATGAAAAACTGTTTTTT.

The genes are TRBV15 and TRBJ2-3, with 8 bases aligning to TRBD1. The CDR3 runs 15 residues. The germline V gene encodes CDR1 LNHNV and CDR2 YYDKDF (reference sequence). With V trimmed by 3 bases and J by 4 bases, 6 bases remained unmatched. The CDR3 coding sequence is TGTGCCACCAGCAGCTATGGACAGGGAGCAGATACGCAGTATTTT. This translates into CATSSYGQGADTQYF.

The rearrangement links TRBV4-1 to TRBJ2-6; D call uncertain. With 1 base removed from V and 7 bases from J, the gap between germline ends came to 8 bases. CDR3 length: 14 amino acids. Germline CDR1 reads MGHRA; CDR2 reads YSYEKL. The CDR3 here is CASSQGRVANVLTF. In nucleotides, the CDR3 is TGCGCCAGCAGCCAAGGGAGAGTAGCCAACGTCCTGACTTTC.

This chain links TRBV2 with TRBJ1-1; no definite D call. Germline lookup yields CDR1 SNHLY and CDR2 FYNNEI. CDR3 length: 13 amino acids. The V end was cut by 7 bases, the J end by 0 bases, with 9 bases between. CDR3 protein: CASNQVLNTEAFF. Here the CDR3 DNA reads TGTGCCAGCAACCAGGTGCTGAACACTGAAGCTTTCTTT.

About this clone itself: Germline and junction disagree at one end, which may indicate a read error. This chain joins TRBV13 and TRBJ2-7, with 13 bases identical to TRBD2. This CDR3 has 15 residues. Per the germline V gene, CDR1 is PRHDT and CDR2 is FYEKMQ (reference sequence). The DNA of the CDR3 is TGTGCCAGCAGCGTAGGACTAGCGGGAGTCGACGAGCAGTACTTC. Translation gives CASSVGLAGVDEQYF. The variable domain in full, completed from reference TRBV13 and TRBJ2-7, reads AAGVIQSPRHLIKEKRETATLKCYPIPRHDTVYWYQQGPGQDPQFLISFYEKMQSDKGSIPDRFSAQQFSDYHSELNMSSLELGDSALYFCASSVGLAGVDEQYFGPGTRLTVT.

The chain has TRBV7-8 and TRBJ2-3, with a weak D call TRBD2 (6 bases). The CDR3 covers 14 residues. Germline V gene sequence: CDR1 SGHVS, CDR2 FQNEAQ. V lost 4 bases and J lost 3, with 11 bases in between. The CDR3, as DNA: TGTGCCAGCAGCTCCCGCCGGGGGACAGATACGCAGTATTTT. Its translation is CASSSRRGTDTQYF.

The CDR3 here is CSVEDIGGQGVYNEQFF. The CDR3 region has the DNA TGCAGCGTTGAAGATATTGGAGGACAGGGGGTTTACAATGAGCAGTTCTTC. The V and J genes are TRBV29-1 and TRBJ2-1; 10 nucleotides line up with TRBD1. After removal of 0 bases from V and 4 bases from J, the junction contained 9 bases not matched to a gene. Germline lookup yields CDR1 SQVTM and CDR2 ANQGSEA. CDR3 length: 17 residues.